This T cell receptor (beta chain) was observed in a study of Ad26.COV2.S vaccination and SARS-CoV-2 variants. Findings and limits, study-wide: Relative to placebo recipients, vaccine recipients exhibited elevated spike-specific TCR breadth.

Treatment defined: some 20 received Ad26.COV2.S at low or high dose, single or two shots; 5 received placebo; per-sample allocation not given. Each sample was drawn 63 days after the first injection (of vaccine or placebo). Cohort 1b enrolled adults aged 18-55 years in Boston. Generated by immunoSEQ multiplex PCR, the TCRdb table keeps only in-frame clones and is missing some. The profile shows roughly 400,000 clones, about 90% of them singletons. This clone occurred once. The antigen remains undetermined. The length of the CDR3 is 13 residues. V was shortened by 4 bases and J by 4 bases, with 10 bases between the two germline ends. Germline CDR1 is LGHNT and CDR2 is FRNRAP.

The sequencing used peripheral blood, collected in a trial of Ad26.COV2.S vaccine versus placebo. The chain employs TRBV12-5 and TRBJ1-1; TRBD1 is a possible D gene (6 bases). The sequence came from a person between 18 and 59 years old who received the Ad26.COV2.S COVID-19 vaccine or a placebo. CDR3 sequence reads: CASGWGGPTEAFF. The DNA of the CDR3 is TGTGCTAGTGGTTGGGGGGGGCCCACTGAAGCTTTCTTT.